This record concerns one T cell receptor (beta chain) sequence. Antigen specificity is unknown. RNA transcripts gave rise to amplified TCR beta CDR3 regions. When the TCR CDR3 underwent first-round RT-PCR, the HTBI primer set was used. TCRdb re-analysed the multiplex PCR reads in MiXCR, keeping a single row per CDR3 protein. The repertoire holds around 520,000 distinct CDR3 sequences, 13% to 15% seen once, with about 15% in the top ten. The sample originates from a study of T cells in Graves' hyperthyroidism and ophthalmopathy. Study-level results: A model of 13 V-J features distinguished ophthalmopathy from stable hyperthyroidism.

Sequences were obtained from blood. The receptor comes from a woman between 40 and 50 years old with Graves' hyperthyroidism.

As DNA, the CDR3 is TGTGCCAGCCGGGGAGTAGCTAACTATGGCTACACCTTC. It is translated as CASRGVANYGYTF. The gene calls are TRBV27 and TRBJ1-2; no clear D gene. V shed 8 bases and J shed 0 bases, with 10 bases lying between them. There are 13 residues in the CDR3. Germline CDR1 MNHEY, CDR2 SMNVEV (reference sequence).